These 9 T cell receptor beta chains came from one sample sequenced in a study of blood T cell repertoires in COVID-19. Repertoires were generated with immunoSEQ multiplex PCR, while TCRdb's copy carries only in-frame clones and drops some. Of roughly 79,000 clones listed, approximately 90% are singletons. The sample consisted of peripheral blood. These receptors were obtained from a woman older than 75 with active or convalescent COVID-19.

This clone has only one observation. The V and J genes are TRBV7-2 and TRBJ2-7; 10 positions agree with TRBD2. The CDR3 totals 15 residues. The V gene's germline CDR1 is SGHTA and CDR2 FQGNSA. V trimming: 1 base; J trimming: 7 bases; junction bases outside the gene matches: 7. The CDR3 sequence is CASSLVVAGGGEQYF. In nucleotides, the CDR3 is TGTGCCAGCAGCTTAGTGGTAGCGGGGGGAGGGGAGCAGTACTTC.

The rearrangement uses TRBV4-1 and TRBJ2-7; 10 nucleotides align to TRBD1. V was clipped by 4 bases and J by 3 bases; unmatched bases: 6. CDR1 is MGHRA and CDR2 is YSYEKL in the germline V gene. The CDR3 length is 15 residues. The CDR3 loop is CASSRGQGDFYEQYF. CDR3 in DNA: TGCGCCAGCAGCCGTGGACAGGGGGACTTCTACGAGCAGTACTTC.

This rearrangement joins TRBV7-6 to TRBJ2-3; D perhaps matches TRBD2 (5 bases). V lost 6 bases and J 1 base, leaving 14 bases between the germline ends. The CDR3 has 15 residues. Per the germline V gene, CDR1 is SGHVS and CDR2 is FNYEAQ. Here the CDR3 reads CASRSLTGGTDTQYF. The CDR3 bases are TGTGCCAGCAGATCTTTGACCGGGGGCACAGATACGCAGTATTTT.

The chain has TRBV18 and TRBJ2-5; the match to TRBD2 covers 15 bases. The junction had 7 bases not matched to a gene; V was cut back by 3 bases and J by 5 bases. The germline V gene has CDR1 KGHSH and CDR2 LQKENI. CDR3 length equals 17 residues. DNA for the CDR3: TGTGCCAGCTCACCGTTAGGACTAGCGGGAGGGCCGGAGACCCAGTACTTC. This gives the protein CASSPLGLAGGPETQYF.

CDR3 sequence reads: CASSLTSGRRYEQYF. CDR3 DNA: TGTGCCAGTAGCCTGACTAGCGGGAGGAGGTACGAGCAGTACTTC. The gene calls are TRBV19 and TRBJ2-7, with TRBD2 identical over 13 bases. This CDR3 comprises 15 residues. Germline V gene data show CDR1 as LNHDA and CDR2 as SQIVND (reference sequence). Unmatched junction bases numbered 6, after V lost 6 bases and J lost 4 bases.

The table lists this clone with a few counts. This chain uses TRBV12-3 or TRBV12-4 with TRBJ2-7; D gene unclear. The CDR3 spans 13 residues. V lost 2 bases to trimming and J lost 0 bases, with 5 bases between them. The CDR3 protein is CASSLYYSYEQYF. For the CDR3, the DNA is TGTGCCAGCAGTTTATATTACTCCTACGAGCAGTACTTC.

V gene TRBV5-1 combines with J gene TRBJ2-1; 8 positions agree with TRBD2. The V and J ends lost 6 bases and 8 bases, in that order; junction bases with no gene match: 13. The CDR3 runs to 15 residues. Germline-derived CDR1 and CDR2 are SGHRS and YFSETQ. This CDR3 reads CASTINGRASDEQFF. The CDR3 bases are TGCGCCAGCACCATTAACGGGAGGGCCTCTGATGAGCAGTTCTTC.

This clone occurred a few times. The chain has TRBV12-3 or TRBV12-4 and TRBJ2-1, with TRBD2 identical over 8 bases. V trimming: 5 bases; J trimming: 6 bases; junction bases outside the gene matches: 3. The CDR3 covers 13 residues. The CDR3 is CASSLLAGNEQFF. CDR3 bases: TGTGCCAGCAGTCTCCTAGCGGGCAATGAGCAGTTCTTC.

The CDR3 protein is CASSFERGSSYEQYF. CDR3 nucleotides: TGTGCCAGCAGTTTCGAGCGGGGGAGCTCCTACGAGCAGTACTTC. V gene TRBV28 combines with J gene TRBJ2-7; 8 positions agree with TRBD2. Trimming removed 3 bases from V and 0 bases from J; junction bases left unmatched: 4. The germline CDR1 and CDR2 sequences are MDHEN and SYDVKM. The CDR3 runs to 15 residues.